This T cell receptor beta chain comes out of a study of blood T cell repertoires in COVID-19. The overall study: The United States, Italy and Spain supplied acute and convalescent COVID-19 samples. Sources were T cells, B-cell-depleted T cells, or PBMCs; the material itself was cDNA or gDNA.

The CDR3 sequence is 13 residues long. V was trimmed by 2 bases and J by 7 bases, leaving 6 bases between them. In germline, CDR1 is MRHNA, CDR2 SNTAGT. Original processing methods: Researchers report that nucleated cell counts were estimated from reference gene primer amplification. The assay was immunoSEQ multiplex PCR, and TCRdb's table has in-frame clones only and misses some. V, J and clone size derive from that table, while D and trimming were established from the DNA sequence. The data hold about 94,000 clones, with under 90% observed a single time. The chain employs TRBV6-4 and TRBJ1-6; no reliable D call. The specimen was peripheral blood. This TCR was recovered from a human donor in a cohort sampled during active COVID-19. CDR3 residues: CASSDAINSPLHF. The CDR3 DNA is TGTGCCAGCAGTGACGCGATAAATTCACCCCTCCACTTT.